The source of this T cell receptor beta chain is a study of shared clonotypes between healthy human individuals. Overall study context: The people who gave samples were a couple of women and three men aged 18 to 49.

Regarding this clone: Its antigen is currently unknown. The same CDR3 is also encoded by other DNA sequences in this sample.

V lost 4 bases to trimming and J lost 5 bases, with 9 bases between them. This CDR3 has 12 amino acids. Per the germline V gene, CDR1 is SGHRS and CDR2 is YFSETQ. Every contributor of samples was a Caucasian grown-up residing in Nashville, Tennessee. General study findings and limits: Limited genetic and exposure-history diversity came from having few donors.

Deep level was the assay's run setting. The table came from immunoSEQ multiplex PCR; TCRdb's copy has only in-frame clones and leaves some out. This sample has about 2 million clones; 95% occur once, and the top ten carry approximately 0.13%. Sequenced sample: naive CD4+ T cells sorted from blood. As to subset: CD45RA+ positively selected. This sequence was found in a man aged 18-30 years in good health. The V call is TRBV5-1, the J call TRBJ2-5, with TRBD2 as a possible D gene (5 bases). The CDR3 nucleotides read TGCGCCAGCAGCCCTGGCGGGGAGACCCAGTACTTC. Translated: CASSPGGETQYF.